This T cell receptor beta chain originates from a study of control samples from healthy donors and cancer patients. The CDR3 is 14 amino acids. Trimming removed 0 bases at V and 10 bases at J, with 15 bases between. Germline-derived CDR1 and CDR2 are MNHEY and SVGAGI. The table came from immunoSEQ multiplex PCR; TCRdb's copy has only in-frame clones and leaves some out. The sample holds 90,000 to 110,000 clones; roughly 89% are singletons and the top ten take approximately 15%. The sample taken for sequencing was blood. The TCR comes from a woman aged 45-65 years in good health. The gene calls are TRBV6-5 and TRBJ1-2; D remains ambiguous. CDR3 sequence: CASSYSLTWEIYTF. For the CDR3, the DNA is TGTGCCAGCAGTTACTCGTTAACATGGGAAATCTACACCTTC.